These 27 T cell receptor beta chains were all obtained from the same sample, sequenced in a study of beta chain features in type 1 diabetes. Investigators reverse transcribed all isolated RNA, so they sequenced expressed TCRB transcripts. Libraries were prepared by immunoSEQ multiplex PCR; TCRdb keeps only in-frame clonotypes and omits some of them. The data show fewer than 650,000 clones, around 15% seen once. Sequenced sample: naive CD4+ T cells from blood. The receptors stem from a man aged 18 to 35 in good health.

This chain joins TRBV25-1 and TRBJ2-1; weak D call: TRBD1 (6 bases). The V and J ends lost 1 base and 0 bases respectively, with 7 bases between them. The CDR3 runs 15 residues. Germline lookup yields CDR1 MGHDK and CDR2 SYGVNS. CDR3 protein: CASSEWGPSYNEQFF. The CDR3 nucleotides read TGTGCCAGCAGTGAATGGGGGCCCTCCTACAATGAGCAGTTCTTC.

This clone was found a few times. The chain carries TRBV7-3 and TRBJ2-2; TRBD2 is a possible D gene (6 bases). Germline assignment: CDR1 SGHTA and CDR2 FQGTGA. With 4 bases removed from V and 4 bases from J, the gap between germline ends came to 16 bases. The CDR3 has 16 amino acids. CDR3 in DNA: TGTGCCAGCAGCTCCTCCGGAGGGCCAACCACCGGGGAGCTGTTTTTT. It is translated as CASSSSGGPTTGELFF.

This clone was seen only a few times. The chain couples TRBV4-3 to TRBJ1-2; 10 bases map to TRBD1. CDR1 and CDR2 (germline): LGHNA, YSLEER. The CDR3 runs to 20 residues. The trim removed 3 bases at V and 5 bases at J, leaving 21 bases unmatched. CDR3: CASSQETGGIGPAGYYGYTF. The CDR3 nucleotides are TGCGCCAGCAGCCAGGAGACAGGGGGCATCGGCCCCGCCGGCTATTATGGCTACACCTTC.

The V gene is TRBV7-2, the J gene TRBJ2-3; D may be TRBD1 or TRBD2 (6 bases each). The germline V gene has CDR1 SGHTA and CDR2 FQGNSA. V dropped 8 bases and J dropped 6 bases, with 21 bases sitting between them. The CDR3 is made up of 15 amino acids. CDR3 sequence reads: CASVGGEGWVDTQYF. CDR3 DNA: TGTGCCAGCGTGGGGGGCGAGGGATGGGTGGATACGCAGTATTTT.

This clone occurred a few times. The gene calls are TRBV7-2 and TRBJ2-3, with TRBD2 identical over 7 bases. The CDR3 extends over 14 amino acids. Germline-derived CDR1 and CDR2 are SGHTA and FQGNSA. J lost 0 bases, V lost 4 bases, and 1 base had no gene match. CDR3 sequence (DNA): TGTGCCAGCAGCTGGGGACTAAGCACAGATACGCAGTATTTT. Its translation is CASSWGLSTDTQYF.

V is TRBV20-1 and J is TRBJ2-7, with D uncertain. CDR3 size: 11 residues. In germline, CDR1 is DFQATT, CDR2 SNEGSKA (reference sequence). Trimming pared 0 bases from V and 7 bases from J, leaving 7 bases between. The CDR3 coding sequence is TGCAGTGCTAGAGATAGGGAAGAGCAGTACTTC. Residues: CSARDREEQYF.

The chain combines TRBV9 with TRBJ1-1; no firm D call. This CDR3 comprises 15 residues. Trimming stripped 1 base from V and 0 bases from J, with 10 bases between. The germline V gene has CDR1 SGDLS and CDR2 YYNGEE. In DNA, the CDR3 is TGTGCCAGCAGCGTAAACTCAGTCATGAACACTGAAGCTTTCTTT. Its translation is CASSVNSVMNTEAFF.

There are a few counts of this clone. This chain joins TRBV4-2 and TRBJ1-2, with D tentatively TRBD1 (5 bases). Germline V gives CDR1 LGHNA, CDR2 YNFKEQ. There are 15 residues in the CDR3. V lost 1 base to trimming and J lost 5 bases, with 14 bases between them. The CDR3 DNA follows: TGTGCCAGCAGCCAAGTAGTGGGGGGAGAATATGGCTACACCTTC. It encodes CASSQVVGGEYGYTF.

This clone occurred a few times. The chain employs TRBV5-6 and TRBJ2-5; TRBD2 agrees at 8 bases. Germline V gene sequence: CDR1 SGHDT, CDR2 YYEEEE. CDR3 length: 14 residues. V dropped 4 bases and J dropped 7; count of bases not matched to a gene: 9. The CDR3 region has the DNA TGTGCCAGCAGCGCCAGCGGGAGCCGGCGGACCCAGTACTTC. Translating gives CASSASGSRRTQYF.

This clone was counted a few times. The rearrangement joins TRBV28 to TRBJ2-1; D is undetermined. The CDR3 contains 12 residues. Looked up from germline, CDR1 is MDHEN and CDR2 is SYDVKM. V lost 5 bases and J lost 8, with 10 bases in between. Here the CDR3 DNA reads TGTGCCAGCAGTGCAGGAACCCATGAGCAGTTCTTC. This codes for CASSAGTHEQFF.

The CDR3 coding sequence is TGCAGCGCTTGGACTAGCGGAAACAATGAGCAGTTCTTC. Amino acid sequence: CSAWTSGNNEQFF. The V gene is TRBV29-1, the J gene TRBJ2-1; 10 bases align to TRBD2. The length of the CDR3 is 13 residues. Germline CDR1 is SQVTM and CDR2 is ANQGSEA. Germline trimming cut 7 bases from V and 5 bases from J; bases unmatched to any gene: 5.

The chain couples TRBV4-3 to TRBJ2-4; TRBD2 is a possible D gene (6 bases). Germline values: CDR1 LGHNA, CDR2 YSLEER. V was shortened by 0 bases and J by 2 bases, with 17 bases between the two germline ends. The CDR3 totals 18 residues. The CDR3 sequence is CASSQDGGRRLTKNIQYF. The DNA of the CDR3 is TGCGCCAGCAGCCAAGATGGAGGGAGACGTCTTACCAAAAACATTCAGTACTTC.

The gene calls are TRBV7-2 and TRBJ2-5, with 7 bases fitting TRBD1. The trim removed 0 bases at V and 14 bases at J, leaving 6 bases unmatched. CDR1 is SGHTA, CDR2 FQGNSA, per germline. The CDR3 runs 12 residues. CDR3 protein: CASSLAGQTAYF. DNA for the CDR3: TGTGCCAGCAGCTTAGCGGGACAGACTGCCTACTTC.

This chain joins TRBV7-9 and TRBJ1-6, with a tentative D call TRBD1 (6 bases). The CDR3 spans 15 residues. Deletions cut 5 bases from V and 8 bases from J, with 16 bases between. Germline CDR1 is SEHNR and CDR2 is FQNEAQ (reference sequence). This CDR3 reads CASSARGGAYSPLHF. The DNA for the CDR3 is TGTGCCAGCAGCGCGAGGGGGGGCGCTTATTCACCCCTCCACTTT.

V usage is TRBV19 and J usage is TRBJ1-2; 10 bases fit TRBD1. Germline values: CDR1 LNHDA, CDR2 SQIVND (reference sequence). This CDR3 contains 15 residues. Trimming took 5 bases from V and 5 from J; bases not matched to a gene: 8. The DNA of the CDR3 is TGTGCCAGTAGTCCACGGACAGGGGGTAGTTATGGCTACACCTTC. Its protein is CASSPRTGGSYGYTF.

This clone occurred a few times. CDR3 sequence reads: CASSPTGAGAYNEQFF. CDR3 nucleotide sequence: TGTGCCAGCAGTCCTACAGGGGCCGGGGCCTACAATGAGCAGTTCTTC. The V gene is TRBV28, the J gene TRBJ2-1; 7 bases are a match to TRBD1. In germline, CDR1 is MDHEN, CDR2 SYDVKM. V lost 5 bases and J lost 2; bases outside the gene matches: 9. The CDR3 length is 16 residues. Together with reference TRBV28 and TRBJ2-1, the CDR3 gives the full variable domain: DVKVTQSSRYLVKRTGEKVFLECVQDMDHENMFWYRQDPGLGLRLIYFSYDVKMKEKGDIPEGYSVSREKKERFSLILESASTNQTSMYLCASSPTGAGAYNEQFFGPGTRLTVL.

CDR3 DNA: TGCGCCAGCAGCTATCGGGGTAGGGATCAGCCCCAGCATTTT. Translation: CASSYRGRDQPQHF. V gene TRBV4-1 combines with J gene TRBJ1-5; D is uncertain. This CDR3 contains 14 residues. Germline assignment: CDR1 MGHRA and CDR2 YSYEKL. V was trimmed by 5 bases and J by 5 bases, leaving 13 bases between them.

This clone was recorded a few times. The gene calls are TRBV18 and TRBJ1-5; 12 nucleotides match TRBD1. CDR3 length: 15 amino acids. Trimming took 5 bases from V and 5 from J; bases not matched to a gene: 4. Per germline, CDR1 KGHSH and CDR2 LQKENI. The CDR3 loop reads CASSVGTGGHQPQHF. CDR3 sequence (DNA): TGTGCCAGCTCAGTAGGGACAGGGGGCCATCAGCCCCAGCATTTT.

V usage is TRBV5-4 and J usage is TRBJ1-4; 7 nucleotides match TRBD1. Germline trimming cut 4 bases from V and 8 bases from J; bases unmatched to any gene: 8. From germline, CDR1 is SGHNT and CDR2 YYREEE (reference sequence). This CDR3 region has 14 residues. The CDR3 loop is CASSTTGSVEKLFF. The CDR3, as DNA: TGTGCCAGCAGCACGACAGGGTCGGTCGAAAAACTGTTTTTT.

A few counts support this clone. This rearrangement joins TRBV28 to TRBJ2-7; D is uncertain. In germline, CDR1 is MDHEN, CDR2 SYDVKM. The germline V and J ends were trimmed by 6 bases and 2 bases, with 14 bases remaining between them. This CDR3 is built from 14 residues. DNA of the CDR3: TGTGCCAGCAGCTTAGGTCCATTGGCCTACGAGCAGTACTTC. This sequence encodes CASSLGPLAYEQYF. The full variable domain, with the rest looked up from reference TRBV28 and TRBJ2-7, is DVKVTQSSRYLVKRTGEKVFLECVQDMDHENMFWYRQDPGLGLRLIYFSYDVKMKEKGDIPEGYSVSREKKERFSLILESASTNQTSMYLCASSLGPLAYEQYFGPGTRLTVT.

The CDR3 is CASRNGQGGGYTF. CDR3 bases: TGTGCCAGCAGAAATGGACAGGGGGGAGGCTACACCTTC. This chain links TRBV28 with TRBJ1-2; 10 bases fit TRBD1. Germline V CDR1 and CDR2: MDHEN, SYDVKM. After removal of 6 bases from V and 8 bases from J, the junction contained 6 bases not matched to a gene. CDR3 length equals 13 residues.

This clone has only a few counts. DNA for the CDR3: TGTGCCAGCAGCGGGGGTACGGGATTCACTGAAGCTTTCTTT. It is translated as CASSGGTGFTEAFF. The chain couples TRBV9 to TRBJ1-1; D unresolved. Trimming cost V 3 bases and J 4 bases, with 13 bases left between them. Germline V gene data show CDR1 as SGDLS and CDR2 as YYNGEE. The CDR3 consists of 14 residues.

The V and J genes are TRBV5-6 and TRBJ1-5; no reliable D call. This CDR3 contains 13 residues. The germline V gene encodes CDR1 SGHDT and CDR2 YYEEEE. Trimming stripped 0 bases from V and 10 bases from J, with 11 bases between. The CDR3 region has the DNA TGTGCCAGCAGCTTGGCCGCCTGGAACCCCCAGCATTTT. It encodes CASSLAAWNPQHF.

The V gene is TRBV6-5, the J gene TRBJ2-3, with D perhaps matching TRBD1 or TRBD2 (5 bases each). Germline CDR1 and CDR2: MNHEY and SVGAGI. This CDR3 has 14 amino acids. V was clipped by 2 bases and J by 4 bases, with 10 bases between them. This CDR3 is CASSYGGIPDTQYF. Here the CDR3 DNA reads TGTGCCAGCAGTTACGGGGGTATCCCAGATACGCAGTATTTT.

The sample holds a few counts of this clone. The rearrangement links TRBV27 to TRBJ2-1, with TRBD2 as a possible D gene (7 bases). CDR1 and CDR2 (germline): MNHEY, SMNVEV (reference sequence). The CDR3 extends over 18 amino acids. Trimming left V 2 bases short and J 4 bases short, with 21 bases between. CDR3 bases: TGTGCCAGCAGTTTAATTGGAGGGGGGGGATTTGGGTACAATGAGCAGTTCTTC. Its protein is CASSLIGGGGFGYNEQFF.

This clone was observed a few times. V and J are TRBV27 and TRBJ1-1; D remains unclear. Per the germline V gene, CDR1 is MNHEY and CDR2 is SMNVEV (reference sequence). The V and J ends lost 5 bases and 9 bases respectively, with 22 bases between them. The CDR3 sequence is 15 residues long. This CDR3 is CASSPLGIQAVKAFF. The CDR3 nucleotides are TGTGCCAGCAGTCCACTAGGGATCCAGGCTGTTAAAGCTTTCTTT.

This clone was counted between two and nine times. The chain has TRBV7-2 and TRBJ2-1, with 8 bases identical to TRBD2. The ends lost 7 bases at V and 8 bases at J; junction bases unmatched: 7. Germline assignment: CDR1 SGHTA and CDR2 FQGNSA. This CDR3 is built from 13 residues. CDR3 bases: TGTGCCAGCAAAAGCGGGAGTGTCGATGAGCAGTTCTTC. It encodes CASKSGSVDEQFF. The full variable domain, its missing parts supplied by reference TRBV7-2 and TRBJ2-1, is GAGVSQSPSNKVTEKGKDVELRCDPISGHTALYWYRQSLGQGLEFLIYFQGNSAPDKSGLPSDRFSAERTGGSVSTLTIQRTQQEDSAVYLCASKSGSVDEQFFGPGTRLTVL.